These T cell receptor beta chains were read from a single sample in a study of blood T cell repertoires in COVID-19. Data came from immunoSEQ multiplex PCR; TCRdb stores just in-frame clones and leaves some out. In the table there are roughly 200,000 clones, roughly 90% of which are singletons. Sequences were obtained from PBMCs or T cells enriched from blood (not recorded which). All receptors come from a woman under 40 who had been exposed to COVID-19. The CDR3 runs from the conserved cysteine through the conserved F or W. The order of the fields is J gene, D gene, clone size, V gene, CDR3 DNA, CDR3 protein. The D gene is left open where the match is weak. A clone size is listed for some rows: how often the clone was seen (once, few, many), or a class if it is expanded.

>TRBJ1-1|.|.|TRBV30
TGTGCCTGGAGCCCACCCCAGGGGAAATTCATGAACACTGAAGCTTTCTTT
CAWSPPQGKFMNTEAFF
>TRBJ1-2|TRBD1|.|TRBV28
TGTGCCAGCAGTAAAACACGGGACAGCATCTATGGCTACACCTTC
CASSKTRDSIYGYTF
>TRBJ1-6|.|.|TRBV27
TGTGCCAGCAGTTTAGAGGGAGGGAGCTCCTATAATTCACCCCTCCACTTT
CASSLEGGSSYNSPLHF
>TRBJ1-5|.|few|TRBV12-3/TRBV12-4
TGTGCCAGCAGTTTACCCCCGAATCAGCCCCAGCATTTT
CASSLPPNQPQHF
>TRBJ1-4|TRBD1|once|TRBV10-3
TGTGCCATCAGTGGACAGGGAACTAATGAAAAACTGTTTTTT
CAISGQGTNEKLFF
>TRBJ1-5|.|many|TRBV30
TGTGCCTGGAGTCGGGACACCTATCAGCCCCAGCATTTT
CAWSRDTYQPQHF
>TRBJ2-7|TRBD2|.|TRBV5-8
TGTGCCAGCAGCCCCCGGGGGGGTACCTACGAGCAGTACTTC
CASSPRGGTYEQYF
>TRBJ2-7|.|.|TRBV5-4
TGTGCCAGCAGCTCGGCGACAGGCTCCTACGAGCAGTACTTC
CASSSATGSYEQYF
>TRBJ1-2|.|.|TRBV29-1
TGCAGCGTGTCAGACAGCCACTATGGCTACACCTTC
CSVSDSHYGYTF
>TRBJ1-4|.|.|TRBV4-1
TGCGCCAGCAGCCTATCGGGAGGGGAGGGTGAAAAACTGTTTTTT
CASSLSGGEGEKLFF
>TRBJ1-4|.|.|TRBV21-1
TGTGCCAGCAGCAAAGCGTGGACAGGCCTTAATGAAAAACTGTTTTTT
CASSKAWTGLNEKLFF
>TRBJ1-1|TRBD1|.|TRBV2
TGTGCCAGCAGTGAAGGGGGGTCAGGGGGCACTGAAGCTTTCTTT
CASSEGGSGGTEAFF